A single sample gave rise to the 17 T cell receptor beta chains below, sequenced in a study of blood T cell repertoires in COVID-19. Sequenced by immunoSEQ multiplex PCR; TCRdb stores in-frame clones only, minus some. The sample comprises approximately 74,000 clones, just under 80% of which are singletons, and around 47% rests with the top ten. The sample comprised peripheral blood. These receptors all stem from a human donor in a cohort sampled during active COVID-19.

This chain joins TRBV10-2 and TRBJ2-1; no firm D call. Per the germline V gene, CDR1 is WSHSY and CDR2 is SAAADI. The CDR3 contains 13 residues. The germline V and J ends were trimmed by 6 bases and 4 bases, with 10 bases remaining between them. The CDR3, as DNA: TGCGCCAGCAGCCCCGACTTTTACAATGAGCAGTTCTTC. This sequence encodes CASSPDFYNEQFF.

V gene TRBV29-1 combines with J gene TRBJ2-3; 9 bases align to TRBD2. Germline V CDR1 and CDR2: SQVTM, ANQGSEA. V dropped 7 bases and J dropped 4; count of bases not matched to a gene: 0. CDR3 length equals 11 residues. CDR3 in amino acids: CSGTSADTQYF. The CDR3 DNA sequence: TGCAGCGGGACTAGCGCAGATACGCAGTATTTT.

The chain combines TRBV5-4 with TRBJ2-2; 7 positions match TRBD2. The V gene end was trimmed by 3 bases and the J gene end by 7 bases; junction bases not matched to a gene: 3. CDR1 and CDR2 from the germline V gene are SGHNT and YYREEE (reference sequence). The CDR3 sequence is 13 residues long. CDR3 sequence (DNA): TGTGCCAGCAGCTGGGGGGGTGGCGGGGAGCTGTTTTTT. Amino acids: CASSWGGGGELFF.

The J gene is TRBJ2-7, the V gene TRBV21-1; the table assigns TRBD2, which was not confirmed against the DNA. TRBV21-1 is listed as a pseudogene. CDR3 length: 14 amino acids. As DNA, the CDR3 is TGTGCCAGCAGCAACTTCCCGGGGAGGTACGAGCAGTACTTC. It is translated as CASSNFPGRYEQYF.

V usage is TRBV6-4 and J usage is TRBJ2-4; 10 nucleotides line up with TRBD2. V trimming: 5 bases; J trimming: 0 bases; junction bases outside the gene matches: 10. Germline loops: CDR1 MRHNA, CDR2 SNTAGT. This CDR3 region has 18 residues. The CDR3 DNA reads TGTGCCAGCAGTACCGGAGCGGGGGGGATAAAAGCCAAAAACATTCAGTACTTC. Its translation is CASSTGAGGIKAKNIQYF.

The rearrangement joins TRBV5-1 to TRBJ2-7; tentative D call: TRBD1 (6 bases). Germline values: CDR1 SGHRS, CDR2 YFSETQ. The CDR3 contains 14 residues. V was pared by 4 bases and J by 2 bases, with 13 bases between. CDR3 sequence (DNA): TGCGCCAGCAGCGCTGGGACAACAACCTACGAGCAGTACTTC. Translation gives CASSAGTTTYEQYF.

This clone was picked up many times. The chain combines TRBV9 with TRBJ2-4, with 10 bases that match TRBD1. The CDR3 length is 16 residues. Germline-derived CDR1 and CDR2 are SGDLS and YYNGEE. Trimming cost V 0 bases and J 6 bases; bases outside gene matches: 6. For the CDR3, the DNA is TGTGCCAGCAGCGTAGGGGACAGGGGCTTTGGAAACATTCAGTACTTC. Translating gives CASSVGDRGFGNIQYF.

The chain joins TRBV19 to TRBJ2-7; TRBD1 aligns across 7 bases. The CDR3 spans 14 residues. Germline trimming cut 6 bases from V and 3 bases from J; bases unmatched to any gene: 8. From germline, CDR1 is LNHDA and CDR2 SQIVND (reference sequence). CDR3 bases: TGTGCCAGTAGCTTCCTGGGACAGAGCTACGAGCAGTACTTC. Protein: CASSFLGQSYEQYF.

The chain carries TRBV28 and TRBJ2-7; maybe TRBD1 (5 bases). The V end was cut by 5 bases, the J end by 2 bases, with 10 bases between. The CDR3 is made up of 13 amino acids. Germline V CDR1 and CDR2: MDHEN, SYDVKM. CDR3 bases: TGTGCCAGCAGTAAGGGGTCCGCCTACGAGCAGTACTTC. This encodes CASSKGSAYEQYF.

The chain is built from TRBV9 and TRBJ2-7; 9 positions match TRBD2. CDR3 size: 14 residues. V lost 3 bases and J lost 0; bases outside the gene matches: 1. Germline V lookup: CDR1 SGDLS, CDR2 YYNGEE. Here the CDR3 DNA reads TGTGCCAGCAGCGGTAGCGGGAGCTCCTACGAGCAGTACTTC. Amino acid sequence: CASSGSGSSYEQYF. Full variable domain (remainder filled in from reference TRBV9 and TRBJ2-7): DSGVTQTPKHLITATGQRVTLRCSPRSGDLSVYWYQQSLDQGLQFLIQYYNGEERAKGNILERFSAQQFPDLHSELNLSSLELGDSALYFCASSGSGSSYEQYFGPGTRLTVT.

The rearrangement uses TRBV28 and TRBJ2-3, with 11 bases lining up with TRBD2. The CDR3 length is 17 residues. Trimming removed 9 bases from V and 6 bases from J; junction bases left unmatched: 17. Germline lookup yields CDR1 MDHEN and CDR2 SYDVKM. The CDR3 DNA is TGTGCCAGTAGCGATCCCCTAGCGGGAGGTTCTGGGGATACGCAGTATTTT. It encodes CASSDPLAGGSGDTQYF.

The chain is built from TRBV5-1 and TRBJ1-1; 7 positions agree with TRBD1. The CDR3 consists of 17 residues. Germline CDR1 and CDR2: SGHRS and YFSETQ. V lost 4 bases, J lost 4 bases, and 16 bases stayed unmatched. DNA for the CDR3: TGCGCCAGCAGCCCGAACCTCGATAGGGGGCTGGGCACTGAAGCTTTCTTT. Protein product: CASSPNLDRGLGTEAFF.

This chain uses TRBV19 with TRBJ1-4; a possible D gene is TRBD1 (6 bases). The V end was cut by 6 bases, the J end by 8 bases, with 13 bases between. The CDR3 is made up of 13 amino acids. Germline-derived CDR1 and CDR2 are LNHDA and SQIVND (reference sequence). CDR3 loop: CASRLQGFEKLFF. In nucleotides, the CDR3 is TGTGCCAGTAGACTACAGGGCTTCGAAAAACTGTTTTTT.

This chain connects TRBV4-2 to TRBJ2-7; 9 bases fit TRBD1. The CDR3 sequence is 16 residues long. From germline, CDR1 is LGHNA and CDR2 YNFKEQ. The ends lost 1 base at V and 5 bases at J; junction bases unmatched: 9. CDR3 protein: CASSQARLDRGDEQYF. CDR3 DNA: TGTGCCAGCAGCCAAGCCCGTCTAGACAGGGGGGACGAGCAGTACTTC.

This chain connects TRBV4-1 to TRBJ2-1; no clear D. The CDR3 contains 12 residues. In germline, CDR1 is MGHRA, CDR2 YSYEKL. V lost 2 bases and J 7 bases, leaving 6 bases between the germline ends. The CDR3 region has the DNA TGCGCCAGCAGCCAAAACGGGAATGAGCAGTTCTTC. It translates to CASSQNGNEQFF.

Here the CDR3 DNA reads TGTGCCAGCAGTCTGAAGTTCGGGGAGCAGTACTTC. As protein: CASSLKFGEQYF. The rearrangement links TRBV28 to TRBJ2-7; D gene ambiguous. This CDR3 is 12 amino acids long. Germline V CDR1 and CDR2: MDHEN, SYDVKM. Trimming left V 5 bases short and J 7 bases short, with 12 bases between.

The chain couples TRBV10-1 to TRBJ2-3, with TRBD2 identical over 7 bases. CDR1 and CDR2 from the germline V gene are WNHNN and SYGVQD (reference sequence). This CDR3 has 16 residues. After removal of 5 bases from V and 2 bases from J, the junction contained 10 bases not matched to a gene. The chain's CDR3 is CASSTSEPPHTDTQYF. DNA for the CDR3: TGCGCCAGCAGTACTAGCGAGCCGCCGCACACAGATACGCAGTATTTT.